One sample yielded the 22 T cell receptor beta chains listed below, sequenced in a study of beta chain features in type 1 diabetes. Study-wide results and caveats: Moderately but significantly shorter TCRB CDR3s were found in Type 1 diabetes patients in all four CD4+ subsets.

Reverse transcription of all isolated RNA meant that expressed TCRB transcripts were sequenced. Profiled with immunoSEQ multiplex PCR; TCRdb holds only in-frame clones, not every one. The sample carries about 700,000 clones, over 10% recorded once. Antigens of these TCRs are unknown. Sequenced material: naive CD4+ T cells from blood. The receptors stem from a man aged 18 to 30 with type 1 diabetes.

This clone turned up a few times. The CDR3 nucleotides read TGCAGCGTTGTCGCGGGAGACTATGGCTACACCTTC. Amino acid sequence: CSVVAGDYGYTF. The chain combines TRBV29-1 with TRBJ1-2; D unclear. The V and J ends lost 4 bases and 3 bases respectively, with 9 bases between them. Germline values: CDR1 SQVTM, CDR2 ANQGSEA. This CDR3 contains 12 residues.

Note on this clone: In the same sample, other DNA sequences code for this CDR3. J is TRBJ2-5 and V is TRBV18, with a possible D match to TRBD2 (5 bases). There are 15 residues in the CDR3. V shed 0 bases and J shed 5 bases, with 13 bases lying between them. CDR1 KGHSH and CDR2 LQKENI come from the germline V gene. The CDR3 loop reads CASSPPGLAGETQYF. CDR3 nucleotide sequence: TGTGCCAGCTCACCACCCGGGCTAGCTGGGGAGACCCAGTACTTC.

This chain connects TRBV30 to TRBJ1-1; D gene ambiguous. Deletions cut 0 bases from V and 4 bases from J, with 9 bases between. Germline V CDR1 and CDR2: GTSNPN, SVGIG (reference sequence). The CDR3 loop spans 13 amino acids. CDR3 bases: TGTGCCTGGAGTGTAAGAGGATTCACTGAAGCTTTCTTT. Encoded protein: CAWSVRGFTEAFF.

V usage is TRBV7-9 and J usage is TRBJ1-1; D gene unclear. The CDR3 covers 14 residues. Germline CDR1 and CDR2: SEHNR and FQNEAQ (reference sequence). The V end lost 1 base, the J end lost 0 bases, and 6 bases lay between the germline ends. CDR3 residues: CASSLGVVNTEAFF. Written as DNA, the CDR3 is TGTGCCAGCAGCTTAGGAGTCGTGAACACTGAAGCTTTCTTT.

This clone has a handful of counts. The chain is built from TRBV27 and TRBJ1-6; the D gene is possibly TRBD1 (6 bases). The CDR3 consists of 16 residues. V was pared by 6 bases and J by 3 bases, with 15 bases between. The germline gives CDR1 MNHEY, CDR2 SMNVEV (reference sequence). Here the CDR3 reads CASRLDPGHYNSPLHF. For the CDR3, the DNA is TGTGCCAGCAGGCTTGATCCGGGACACTATAATTCACCCCTCCACTTT.

The chain couples TRBV4-1 to TRBJ1-2, with a tentative D call TRBD1 (5 bases). V dropped 1 base and J dropped 4 bases, with 7 bases sitting between them. The length of the CDR3 is 13 residues. Germline V gene data show CDR1 as MGHRA and CDR2 as YSYEKL. The CDR3 here is CASSQGQSYGYTF. CDR3 sequence (DNA): TGCGCCAGCAGCCAAGGACAGTCCTATGGCTACACCTTC.

The chain carries TRBV28 and TRBJ1-2; tentative D call: TRBD1 (6 bases). Germline CDR1 MDHEN, CDR2 SYDVKM. The V end lost 6 bases, the J end lost 6 bases, and 14 bases lay between the germline ends. This CDR3 comprises 13 residues. For the CDR3, the DNA is TGTGCCAGCAGCGGGACACCGCTACATGGCTACACCTTC. As protein: CASSGTPLHGYTF.

The table lists this clone with a few counts. The V gene is TRBV5-4, the J gene TRBJ2-1; 10 positions match TRBD2. V lost 1 base to trimming and J lost 4 bases; unmatched junction nucleotides: 2. Germline V gives CDR1 SGHNT, CDR2 YYREEE (reference sequence). This CDR3 region has 15 residues. In DNA, the CDR3 is TGTGCCAGCAGCTTGACTAGCGGGGAGTACAATGAGCAGTTCTTC. It codes for CASSLTSGEYNEQFF.

J is TRBJ1-5 and V is TRBV6-1, with TRBD1 matching over 7 bases. V dropped 3 bases and J dropped 7; count of bases not matched to a gene: 9. The CDR3 is 15 residues long. CDR1 is MNHNS and CDR2 is SASEGT in the germline V gene. Here the CDR3 reads CASSDVRQGRQPQHF. The CDR3 nucleotides read TGTGCCAGCAGTGACGTTAGACAGGGACGACAGCCCCAGCATTTT.

V is TRBV10-3 and J is TRBJ2-5; D is undetermined. The V gene's germline CDR1 is ENHRY and CDR2 SYGVKD. Trimming took 10 bases from V and 1 from J, leaving 16 bases between them. The CDR3 is made up of 14 amino acids. CDR3 in DNA: TGTGCCAGCAGACCCCCAGATGGCCAAGAGACCCAGTACTTC. It is translated as CASRPPDGQETQYF.

The V call is TRBV28, the J call TRBJ1-5; TRBD1 matches 11 bases. The germline V gene has CDR1 MDHEN and CDR2 SYDVKM. The CDR3 length is 19 residues. The junction had 13 bases not matched to a gene; V was cut back by 4 bases and J by 2 bases. In DNA form, the CDR3 reads TGTGCCAGCAGTTCCAACCTGGACAGGGGGCGCTCGGGCAATCAGCCCCAGCATTTT. Protein: CASSSNLDRGRSGNQPQHF.

There are a few counts of this clone. The rearrangement joins TRBV4-1 to TRBJ1-5; perhaps TRBD1 as D (6 bases). CDR3 length: 17 amino acids. Germline CDR1 is MGHRA and CDR2 is YSYEKL. With 4 bases removed from V and 2 bases from J, the gap between germline ends came to 18 bases. CDR3 loop: CASSPEGGYKGNQPQHF. The DNA of the CDR3 is TGCGCCAGCAGCCCAGAGGGGGGGTACAAGGGCAATCAGCCCCAGCATTTT.

This clone has more than one count but fewer than ten. The rearrangement links TRBV5-4 to TRBJ2-1; maybe TRBD1 (6 bases). Germline CDR1 reads SGHNT; CDR2 reads YYREEE (reference sequence). Trimming took 0 bases from V and 8 from J, leaving 15 bases between them. The CDR3 extends over 15 amino acids. The CDR3 DNA reads TGTGCCAGCAGCTTGGGGCAGGGGAAGGGGGATGAGCAGTTCTTC. Protein sequence: CASSLGQGKGDEQFF.

This clone was detected a few times. J is TRBJ2-1 and V is TRBV4-1, with 7 bases lining up with TRBD1. V was clipped by 4 bases and J by 0 bases; unmatched bases: 9. CDR1 is MGHRA, CDR2 YSYEKL, per germline. CDR3 length: 17 amino acids. The CDR3 DNA sequence: TGCGCCAGCAGCCTGGTACAGGGGCCTAGCTCCTACAATGAGCAGTTCTTC. It is translated as CASSLVQGPSSYNEQFF.

This clone was seen more than once but under ten times. The chain joins TRBV4-1 to TRBJ2-1; 10 bases are a match to TRBD1. Germline CDR1 is MGHRA and CDR2 is YSYEKL. The CDR3 extends over 15 amino acids. V dropped 2 bases and J dropped 4; count of bases not matched to a gene: 2. CDR3 in DNA: TGCGCCAGCAGCCAACCGGACAGGGGGTACAATGAGCAGTTCTTC. Encoded protein: CASSQPDRGYNEQFF.

This clone was recorded a few times. The chain uses TRBV4-1 and TRBJ2-1; D gene unclear. CDR1 is MGHRA and CDR2 is YSYEKL in the germline V gene. This CDR3 has 16 residues. The germline V and J ends were trimmed by 0 bases and 0 bases, with 9 bases remaining between them. Here the CDR3 DNA reads TGCGCCAGCAGCCAAGACCACCTTAGCTCCTACAATGAGCAGTTCTTC. Its translation: CASSQDHLSSYNEQFF.

The chain joins TRBV5-1 to TRBJ1-5; possible D gene TRBD1, 5 bases. V was cut by 0 bases and J by 3 bases, with 10 bases left in between. This CDR3 comprises 15 residues. Germline CDR1 reads SGHRS; CDR2 reads YFSETQ. CDR3 nucleotide sequence: TGCGCCAGCAGCTTGGGACAGACACCCAATCAGCCCCAGCATTTT. It codes for CASSLGQTPNQPQHF.

V and J are TRBV18 and TRBJ1-1, with D unresolved. Germline CDR1 KGHSH, CDR2 LQKENI. The CDR3 loop spans 14 amino acids. The V end lost 4 bases, the J end lost 5 bases, and 14 bases lay between the germline ends. The CDR3 spells CASSLSVGGTEAFF. As DNA, the CDR3 is TGTGCCAGCTCACTTAGTGTGGGAGGGACTGAAGCTTTCTTT.

The V and J genes are TRBV6-1 and TRBJ2-1; D is uncertain. The CDR3 has 13 residues. The V end lost 6 bases, the J end lost 5 bases, and 11 bases lay between the germline ends. Per germline, CDR1 MNHNS and CDR2 SASEGT. The CDR3 region is CASSLRVDNEQFF. The CDR3 DNA reads TGTGCCAGCAGCCTCCGGGTCGACAATGAGCAGTTCTTC.

About this clone: The sample has other DNA sequences that encode this CDR3 too. The chain uses TRBV10-3 and TRBJ2-2; D ambiguous. CDR1 is ENHRY and CDR2 is SYGVKD in the germline V gene. This CDR3 comprises 11 residues. Trimming cost V 4 bases and J 5 bases, with 2 bases left between them. Here the CDR3 DNA reads TGTGCCATCAGTGGTACCGGGGAGCTGTTTTTT. Translated: CAISGTGELFF.

This clone was detected only a few times. The chain has TRBV2 and TRBJ2-2; 8 bases agree with TRBD1. CDR3 size: 15 residues. V shed 0 bases and J 5 bases; nucleotides not matched to a gene: 2. CDR1 is SNHLY and CDR2 is FYNNEI in the germline V gene. The CDR3 sequence is CASSEARTGTGELFF. The CDR3 nucleotides read TGTGCCAGCAGTGAAGCCAGGACAGGGACCGGGGAGCTGTTTTTT.

V gene TRBV2 combines with J gene TRBJ1-1; tentatively, D is TRBD1 (6 bases). Trimming pared 7 bases from V and 5 bases from J, leaving 14 bases between. The CDR3 runs 13 residues. Germline loops: CDR1 SNHLY, CDR2 FYNNEI. CDR3 sequence reads: CASTRGASTEAFF. The CDR3 DNA reads as TGTGCCAGCACGCGGGGGGCGTCAACTGAAGCTTTCTTT. Full variable domain (outside the CDR3, taken from reference TRBV2 and TRBJ1-1): EPEVTQTPSHQVTQMGQEVILRCVPISNHLYFYWYRQILGQKVEFLVSFYNNEISEKSEIFDDQFSVERPDGSNFTLKIRSTKLEDSAMYFCASTRGASTEAFFGQGTRLTVV.